The present T cell receptor beta chain was sequenced within a study of blood T cell repertoires in COVID-19. Across the whole study: Samples came from the United States, Italy and Spain, spanning acute and convalescent COVID-19. The cDNA or gDNA used as material had been derived from T cells, B-cell-depleted T cells, or PBMCs.

On this clone itself: This sample includes further DNA sequences coding for the same CDR3.

The germline CDR1 and CDR2 sequences are MNHEY and SVGAGI. With 2 bases removed from V and 2 bases from J, the gap between germline ends came to 8 bases. The CDR3 has 14 residues. The method was immunoSEQ multiplex PCR; TCRdb's version includes in-frame clones alone and lacks a portion of them. The repertoire includes about 200,000 clones, around 82% of them detected once, and about 12% sits in the top ten. The receptor was derived from a woman aged 35 to 49 with acute or convalescent COVID-19. Sequenced: peripheral blood. The rearrangement joins TRBV6-5 to TRBJ2-3, with a possible D match to TRBD2 (5 bases). The CDR3 nucleotides read TGTGCCAGCAGTTACACGGGAACCACAGATACGCAGTATTTT. It encodes CASSYTGTTDTQYF.